Listed below are T cell receptor beta chains from one sample, sequenced in a study of neurological immune-mediated disorders. Each CDR3 protein gets one entry after TCRdb re-called the 5' RACE reads with MiXCR. The sample holds roughly 100,000 distinct CDR3 sequences; 9.5% to 14% are singletons and the top ten take approximately 3.3%. The sequencing sample was made of PBMCs. These receptors originate from a female donor with HTLV-1-associated myelopathy (HAM/TSP). Each CDR3 is given with its conserved first and last residue. The D gene is left open where the match is weak. Rows may omit the clone size; those that give it use once, few, many or a size class.

TRBJ2-3,TRBV24-1,TRBD2,many,CATSDLAGGPSTQYF,TGTGCCACCAGTGATCTAGCGGGGGGACCATCAACGCAGTATTTT
TRBJ2-2,TRBV6-5,NA,few,CASGDGGKRTGELFF,TGTGCCAGCGGGGATGGAGGGAAGAGGACCGGGGAGCTGTTTTTT
TRBJ2-7,TRBV6-5,NA,many,CASSYDQGGYEQYF,TGTGCCAGCAGTTACGACCAAGGGGGCTACGAGCAGTACTTC
TRBJ1-5,TRBV5-6,NA,few,CASSREEGPQHF,TGTGCCAGCAGCCGAGAGGAGGGGCCCCAGCATTTT
TRBJ2-1,TRBV9,TRBD2,many,CASSAGTSGGYNEQFF,TGTGCCAGCAGCGCCGGGACTAGCGGGGGGTACAATGAGCAGTTCTTC
TRBJ2-3,TRBV5-1,TRBD2,many,CASSLVGTTRTDTQYF,TGCGCCAGCAGCTTGGTGGGGACTACCCGCACAGATACGCAGTATTTT
TRBJ2-7,TRBV5-1,TRBD1,many,CASSSGQGRIEQYF,TGCGCCAGCAGCTCGGGACAGGGAAGGATCGAGCAGTACTTC
TRBJ2-7,TRBV20-1,TRBD1,few,CSARGGTGRAYEQYF,TGCAGTGCTAGAGGTGGGACAGGGAGGGCCTACGAGCAGTACTTC
TRBJ2-7,TRBV20-1,TRBD2,few,CSAREGLVYEQYF,TGCAGTGCTAGAGAGGGACTAGTCTACGAGCAGTACTTC
TRBJ2-3,TRBV20-1,NA,NA,CSVRRGGTDTQYF,TGCAGTGTCAGGAGGGGGGGCACAGATACGCAGTATTTT
TRBJ2-2,TRBV20-1,NA,many,CSARRTAKDGELFF,TGCAGTGCTAGAAGGACAGCCAAAGACGGGGAGCTGTTTTTT
TRBJ1-2,TRBV5-1,NA,many,CASSLEPGTYGYTF,TGCGCCAGCAGCTTGGAACCCGGGACATATGGCTACACCTTC
TRBJ2-2,TRBV4-1,NA,many,CASSQAGRVRRDTGELFF,TGCGCCAGCAGCCAAGCGGGAAGGGTGCGTCGGGACACCGGGGAGCTGTTTTTT
TRBJ2-5,TRBV10-3,NA,many,CAISYGGSQETQYF,TGTGCCATCAGTTACGGGGGTTCGCAAGAGACCCAGTACTTC
TRBJ1-5,TRBV7-2,NA,many,CASSNGRVWGQPQHF,TGTGCCAGCAGCAACGGACGGGTCTGGGGTCAGCCCCAGCATTTT
TRBJ2-7,TRBV7-3,NA,many,CASSLAGGLIWYEQYF,TGTGCCAGCAGCTTAGCCGGAGGGCTCATCTGGTACGAGCAGTACTTC
TRBJ2-3,TRBV20-1,NA,NA,CSARADPVRDTQYF,TGCAGTGCTAGAGCCGACCCTGTTCGGGATACGCAGTATTTT
TRBJ2-1,TRBV5-1,NA,many,CASSNQGPYNEQFF,TGCGCCAGCAGCAACCAAGGGCCCTACAATGAGCAGTTCTTC
TRBJ2-1,TRBV12-3/TRBV12-4,NA,many,CASSSTPDNEQFF,TGTGCCAGCAGTTCGACCCCCGACAATGAGCAGTTCTTC
TRBJ1-5,TRBV18,TRBD1,few,CASSADRNQPQHF,TGTGCCAGCTCAGCGGACAGGAATCAGCCCCAGCATTTT
TRBJ1-2,TRBV5-1,NA,many,CASSQQMPTDHYGYTF,TGCGCCAGCAGCCAGCAGATGCCGACGGATCACTATGGCTACACCTTC
TRBJ1-2,TRBV5-1,NA,many,CASSLGVFSTNYGYTF,TGCGCCAGCAGCTTGGGGGTCTTTTCCACTAACTATGGCTACACCTTC
TRBJ1-6,TRBV5-1,TRBD1,NA,CASSFGTGMNSPLHF,TGCGCCAGCAGCTTCGGGACAGGGATGAATTCACCCCTCCACTTT
TRBJ2-7,TRBV28,TRBD1,many,CASSLRTGAPYF,TGTGCCAGCAGTTTAAGGACAGGGGCTCCGTACTTC
TRBJ1-5,TRBV27,TRBD1,many,CASSIRQGHQPQHF,TGTGCCAGCAGTATCAGACAGGGCCATCAGCCCCAGCATTTT
TRBJ1-5,TRBV6-5,NA,NA,CASSYGWGGNQPQHF,TGTGCCAGCAGTTATGGGTGGGGGGGCAATCAGCCCCAGCATTTT
TRBJ1-3,TRBV7-9,NA,many,CASSLPSGRSGNTIYF,TGTGCCAGCAGCCTACCCTCCGGACGCTCTGGAAACACCATATATTTT
TRBJ2-1,TRBV24-1,TRBD2,many,CATTRGGSHNEQFF,TGTGCCACCACGCGGGGGGGAAGTCACAATGAGCAGTTCTTC
TRBJ2-2,TRBV7-8,NA,many,CASSPGVPRGGGITGELFF,TGTGCCAGCAGCCCCGGGGTTCCCAGGGGGGGAGGAATCACCGGGGAGCTGTTTTTT
TRBJ1-2,TRBV5-1,TRBD1,many,CASSLEVDRGGGYTF,TGCGCCAGCAGCTTGGAAGTGGACAGGGGGGGCGGCTACACCTTC
TRBJ2-7,TRBV18,TRBD1,many,CASSPRDSSSYEQYF,TGTGCCAGCTCACCTCGGGACAGTAGCTCCTACGAGCAGTACTTC
TRBJ2-7,TRBV7-2,NA,NA,CASSYTGLDYEQYF,TGTGCCAGCAGCTATACAGGGCTCGACTACGAGCAGTACTTC
TRBJ2-3,TRBV9,NA,many,CASSVGAKGPDTQYF,TGTGCCAGCAGCGTAGGAGCAAAGGGTCCAGATACGCAGTATTTT
TRBJ2-3,TRBV29-1,NA,NA,CSVDVLGTDTQYF,TGCAGCGTTGATGTCCTGGGCACAGATACGCAGTATTTT
TRBJ1-6,TRBV7-9,TRBD1,many,CASSNTPGQGVNSPLHF,TGTGCCAGCAGCAACACTCCGGGACAGGGGGTAAATTCACCCCTCCACTTT
TRBJ1-1,TRBV5-1,NA,few,CASSLSGPNTEAFF,TGCGCCAGCAGCTTATCAGGACCGAACACTGAAGCTTTCTTT
TRBJ2-4,TRBV12-3/TRBV12-4,TRBD1,many,CASTRTGGDMAKNIQYF,TGTGCCAGCACCCGGACAGGGGGCGATATGGCCAAAAACATTCAGTACTTC
TRBJ1-6,TRBV6-1,TRBD1,NA,CASSELEGARSPLHF,TGTGCCAGCAGTGAACTAGAGGGGGCTCGCTCACCCCTCCACTTT
TRBJ2-6,TRBV7-9,TRBD1,few,CASSPPGTAPRGANVLTF,TGTGCCAGCAGCCCACCCGGGACAGCCCCTCGTGGGGCCAACGTCCTGACTTTC
TRBJ2-1,TRBV6-1,TRBD2,NA,CASSEAEAGGYNEQFF,TGTGCCAGCAGTGAAGCGGAAGCGGGGGGCTACAATGAGCAGTTCTTC
TRBJ1-6,TRBV5-6,TRBD1,many,CASSRQGARSPLHF,TGTGCCAGCAGCCGCCAGGGGGCGCGGTCACCCCTCCACTTT
TRBJ2-7,TRBV5-6,NA,many,CSSRRRTSTSYEQYF,TGTTCCAGCAGAAGACGGACTTCAACCTCCTACGAGCAGTACTTC
TRBJ1-5,TRBV2,TRBD1,many,CASSGTGPNQPQHF,TGTGCCAGCAGTGGGACAGGGCCCAATCAGCCCCAGCATTTT
TRBJ1-2,TRBV21-1,NA,many,CASSTNTPGQYGYTF,TGTGCCAGCAGCACAAACACGCCGGGACAGTATGGCTACACCTTC